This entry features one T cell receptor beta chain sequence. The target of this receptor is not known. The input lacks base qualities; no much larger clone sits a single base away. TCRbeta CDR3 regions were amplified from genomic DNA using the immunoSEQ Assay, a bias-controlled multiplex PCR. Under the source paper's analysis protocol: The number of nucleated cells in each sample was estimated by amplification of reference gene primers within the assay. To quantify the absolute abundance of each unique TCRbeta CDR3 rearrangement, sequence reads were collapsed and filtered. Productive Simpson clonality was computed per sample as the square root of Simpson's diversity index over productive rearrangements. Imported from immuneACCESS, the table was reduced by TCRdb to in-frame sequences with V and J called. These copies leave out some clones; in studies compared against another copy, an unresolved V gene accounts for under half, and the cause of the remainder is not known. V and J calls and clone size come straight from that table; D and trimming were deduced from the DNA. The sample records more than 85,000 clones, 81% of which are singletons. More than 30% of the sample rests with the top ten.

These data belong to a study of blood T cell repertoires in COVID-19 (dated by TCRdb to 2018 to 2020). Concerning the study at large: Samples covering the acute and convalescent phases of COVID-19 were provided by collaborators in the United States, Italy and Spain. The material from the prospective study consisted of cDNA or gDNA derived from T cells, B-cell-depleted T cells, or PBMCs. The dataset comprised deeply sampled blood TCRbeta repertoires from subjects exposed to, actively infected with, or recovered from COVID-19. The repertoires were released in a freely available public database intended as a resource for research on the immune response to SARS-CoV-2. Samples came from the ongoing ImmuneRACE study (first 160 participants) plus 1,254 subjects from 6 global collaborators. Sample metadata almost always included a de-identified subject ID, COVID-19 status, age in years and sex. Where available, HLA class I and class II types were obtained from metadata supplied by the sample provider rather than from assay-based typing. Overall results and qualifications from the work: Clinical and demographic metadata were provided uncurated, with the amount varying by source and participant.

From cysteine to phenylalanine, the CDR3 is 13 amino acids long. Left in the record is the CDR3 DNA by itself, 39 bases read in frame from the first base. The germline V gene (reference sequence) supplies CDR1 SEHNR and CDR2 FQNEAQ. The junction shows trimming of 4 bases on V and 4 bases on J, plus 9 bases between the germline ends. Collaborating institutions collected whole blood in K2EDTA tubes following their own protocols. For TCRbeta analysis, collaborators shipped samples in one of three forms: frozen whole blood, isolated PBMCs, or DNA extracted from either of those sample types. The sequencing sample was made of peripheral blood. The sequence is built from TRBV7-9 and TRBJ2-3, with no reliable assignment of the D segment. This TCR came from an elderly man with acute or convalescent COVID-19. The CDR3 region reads CASSYELPDTQYF. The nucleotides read TGTGCCAGCAGCTATGAACTGCCAGATACGCAGTATTTT. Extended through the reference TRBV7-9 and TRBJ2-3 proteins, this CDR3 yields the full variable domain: DTGVSQNPRHKITKRGQNVTFRCDPISEHNRLYWYRQTLGQGPEFLTYFQNEAQLEKSRLLSDRFSAERPKGSFSTLEIQRTEQGDSAMYLCASSYELPDTQYFGPGTRLTVL.